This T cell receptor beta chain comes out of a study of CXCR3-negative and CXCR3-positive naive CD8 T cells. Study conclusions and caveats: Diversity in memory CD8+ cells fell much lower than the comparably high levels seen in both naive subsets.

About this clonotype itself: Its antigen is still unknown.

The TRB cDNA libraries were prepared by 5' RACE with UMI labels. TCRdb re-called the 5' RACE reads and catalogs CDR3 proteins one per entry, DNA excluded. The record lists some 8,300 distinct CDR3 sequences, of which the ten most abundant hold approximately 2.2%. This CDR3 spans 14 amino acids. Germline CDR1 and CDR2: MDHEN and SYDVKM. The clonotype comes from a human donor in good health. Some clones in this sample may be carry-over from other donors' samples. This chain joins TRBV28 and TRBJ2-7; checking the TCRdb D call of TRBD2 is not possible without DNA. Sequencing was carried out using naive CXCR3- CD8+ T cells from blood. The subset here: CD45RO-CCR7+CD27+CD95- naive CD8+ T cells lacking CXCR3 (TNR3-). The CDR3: CASSWTGGSYEQYF.